The 29 T cell receptor beta chains reported below all come from one sample, sequenced in a study of cytomegalovirus exposure and HLA in healthy donors. A multiplex PCR was run with 60 Vbeta primers and 13 Jbeta primers. Sequencing used immunoSEQ multiplex PCR; TCRdb keeps in-frame clones, though not all of them. The table shows under 100,000 clones, with about 73% occurring only once. The sample taken for sequencing was PBMCs. These receptors were taken from a woman aged 45-60 years in good health and CMV-seropositive.

This chain joins TRBV5-5 and TRBJ1-4; no reliable D call. The V and J ends lost 2 bases and 3 bases respectively, with 20 bases between them. This CDR3 is 18 amino acids long. Germline CDR1 and CDR2: SGHKS and YYEKEE (reference sequence). The CDR3 loop is CASSFHNIDNRANEKLFF. CDR3 coding DNA: TGTGCCAGCAGCTTTCATAATATTGACAACCGTGCTAATGAAAAACTGTTTTTT.

This rearrangement joins TRBV5-1 to TRBJ2-1; the D is unclear. This CDR3 is built from 12 residues. Germline CDR1 is SGHRS and CDR2 is YFSETQ. Trimming cost V 2 bases and J 9 bases, with 9 bases left between them. CDR3 nucleotides: TGCGCCAGCAGCTTCGAGTACGGTGAGCAGTTCTTC. Its protein product is CASSFEYGEQFF.

The chain carries TRBV6-7 and TRBJ1-4; unclear D gene. Being an ORF, TRBV6-7 has a function that is uncertain. The ends were cut back, 6 bases at V and 7 bases at J, with 12 bases in the middle. This CDR3 comprises 13 residues. The DNA for the CDR3 is TGTGCCAGCAGCCACGACGAGGGTGAAAAACTGTTTTTT. This codes for CASSHDEGEKLFF.

Worth noting for this clone: Additional DNA sequences in this sample encode the identical CDR3. The rearrangement joins TRBV4-1 to TRBJ2-7, with D possibly matching TRBD1 (6 bases). The CDR3 has 14 amino acids. V was clipped by 1 base and J by 3 bases, with 10 bases between them. Germline V gives CDR1 MGHRA, CDR2 YSYEKL. The chain's CDR3 is CASSQVQGYYEQYF. In DNA form, the CDR3 reads TGCGCCAGCAGCCAAGTACAGGGATACTACGAGCAGTACTTC.

This clone has a handful of counts. CDR3 region: CASSLGGEGYTF. Here the CDR3 DNA reads TGTGCCAGCAGCTTAGGGGGCGAGGGCTACACCTTC. The chain carries TRBV7-9 and TRBJ1-2; perhaps TRBD1 as D (5 bases). Per the germline V gene, CDR1 is SEHNR and CDR2 is FQNEAQ (reference sequence). CDR3 length: 12 amino acids. Deletions cut 1 base from V and 8 bases from J, with 8 bases between.

V usage is TRBV7-6 and J usage is TRBJ2-7, with TRBD1 matching over 8 bases. This CDR3 has 17 amino acids. Germline V gene data show CDR1 as SGHVS and CDR2 as FNYEAQ. The V and J ends lost 2 bases and 3 bases, in that order; junction bases with no gene match: 12. This chain's CDR3 is CASSLSAPGQVDYEQYF. For the CDR3, the DNA is TGTGCCAGCAGCTTATCGGCGCCGGGACAGGTTGACTACGAGCAGTACTTC.

The rearrangement joins TRBV9 to TRBJ2-5; D might be TRBD2 (6 bases). The last part of the DNA fits TRBJ2-7 better; the J call may be wrong. CDR1 is SGDLS and CDR2 is YYNGEE in the germline V gene. CDR3 length: 15 amino acids. DNA for the CDR3: TGTGCCAGCAGCGTAGATCCTAGCGCATCCTACGAGCAGTACTTC. Translating gives CASSVDPSASYEQYF.

The CDR3 region is CASSSHYVPREGEKLFF. CDR3 DNA: TGTGCCAGCAGCTCACACTATGTCCCCAGGGAAGGAGAAAAACTGTTTTTT. This chain connects TRBV5-6 to TRBJ1-4; the D gene is possibly TRBD1 (5 bases). V lost 3 bases to trimming and J lost 8 bases, with 23 bases between them. Germline V gene sequence: CDR1 SGHDT, CDR2 YYEEEE. This CDR3 has 17 amino acids.

In this sample, this clone turned up a few times. The CDR3 loop reads CASSASGAPASSYNSPLHF. The CDR3 DNA reads as TGTGCCAGCAGCGCATCAGGGGCCCCTGCGAGCTCCTATAATTCACCCCTCCACTTT. The genes are TRBV7-8 and TRBJ1-6; maybe TRBD1 (6 bases). Germline values: CDR1 SGHVS, CDR2 FQNEAQ. The CDR3 sequence is 19 residues long. Between the trimmed V and J ends, which lost 5 bases and 0 bases, there was a span of 20 bases. Combining the CDR3 with reference TRBV7-8 and TRBJ1-6 gives the whole variable domain GAGVSQSPRYKVAKRGQDVALRCDPISGHVSLFWYQQALGQGPEFLTYFQNEAQLDKSGLPSDRFFAERPEGSVSTLKIQRTQQEDSAVYLCASSASGAPASSYNSPLHFGNGTRLTVT.

The chain links TRBV7-8 to TRBJ2-5, with a tentative D call TRBD1 (5 bases). The end of the DNA fits TRBJ2-7 better, so the J call may be wrong. The CDR3 totals 15 residues. The V gene's germline CDR1 is SGHVS and CDR2 FQNEAQ. CDR3 region: CASSLTGAMSYEQYF. The CDR3 DNA follows: TGTGCCAGCAGCTTAACTGGGGCGATGAGCTACGAGCAGTACTTC.

The rearrangement links TRBV2 to TRBJ2-1; 7 nucleotides align to TRBD1. The CDR3 runs 13 residues. CDR1 and CDR2 from the germline V gene are SNHLY and FYNNEI. V shed 7 bases and J 4 bases; nucleotides not matched to a gene: 4. CDR3 loop: CASMKGQYNEQFF. In nucleotides, the CDR3 is TGTGCCAGCATGAAGGGACAGTACAATGAGCAGTTCTTC.

The rearrangement links TRBV27 to TRBJ2-5, with 7 positions matching TRBD1. Trimming took 6 bases from V and 4 from J; bases not matched to a gene: 8. The germline V gene encodes CDR1 MNHEY and CDR2 SMNVEV (reference sequence). There are 14 residues in the CDR3. CDR3 loop: CASSPGTDLETQYF. The CDR3 region has the DNA TGTGCCAGCAGCCCCGGGACAGACTTAGAGACCCAGTACTTC.

The DNA for the CDR3 is TGCGCCAGCAGCCGCGTAGTCAATGAGCAGTTCTTC. Translation: CASSRVVNEQFF. The gene calls are TRBV4-1 and TRBJ2-1, with no clear D. The CDR3 has 12 amino acids. Germline V lookup: CDR1 MGHRA, CDR2 YSYEKL. Trimming took off 4 bases at V and 6 bases at J, with 7 bases between the two ends.

The chain is built from TRBV5-6 and TRBJ2-6, with D unresolved. The CDR3 is 17 residues long. Germline V gene sequence: CDR1 SGHDT, CDR2 YYEEEE. V was clipped by 0 bases and J by 0 bases, with 10 bases between them. In DNA form, the CDR3 reads TGTGCCAGCAGCTTGGTGTCCCACACCTCTGGGGCCAACGTCCTGACTTTC. Encoded protein: CASSLVSHTSGANVLTF.

The chain joins TRBV18 to TRBJ2-7; 9 bases align to TRBD2. CDR1 KGHSH and CDR2 LQKENI come from the germline V gene. The CDR3 covers 15 residues. The V and J ends lost 3 bases and 2 bases, in that order; junction bases with no gene match: 5. DNA of the CDR3: TGTGCCAGCTCACCTTCTGCGGGAGGGCCCTACGAGCAGTACTTC. It translates to CASSPSAGGPYEQYF. The complete variable domain, with remaining parts taken from reference TRBV18 and TRBJ2-7, reads NAGVMQNPRHLVRRRGQEARLRCSPMKGHSHVYWYRQLPEEGLKFMVYLQKENIIDESGMPKERFSAEFPKEGPSILRIQQVVRGDSAAYFCASSPSAGGPYEQYFGPGTRLTVT.

This clone showed up just a few times. The gene calls are TRBV9 and TRBJ2-3; 10 positions match TRBD2. V trimming: 5 bases; J trimming: 0 bases; junction bases outside the gene matches: 12. Germline CDR1 reads SGDLS; CDR2 reads YYNGEE. This CDR3 is built from 18 residues. The CDR3 DNA reads TGTGCCAGCAGTTTAGCGGGAGGAGGGCCCACTAGCACAGATACGCAGTATTTT. It codes for CASSLAGGGPTSTDTQYF.

The rearrangement links TRBV2 to TRBJ1-2; 9 bases are a match to TRBD1. CDR1 and CDR2 from the germline V gene are SNHLY and FYNNEI. The CDR3 runs to 15 residues. With V trimmed by 7 bases and J by 4 bases, 10 bases remained unmatched. The CDR3 is CASIGQGQGGYGYTF. CDR3 coding DNA: TGTGCCAGCATTGGTCAGGGACAGGGTGGCTATGGCTACACCTTC.

The chain employs TRBV5-4 and TRBJ1-2; D gene uncertain. The germline gives CDR1 SGHNT, CDR2 YYREEE (reference sequence). This CDR3 comprises 12 residues. The V end lost 2 bases, the J end lost 8 bases, and 10 bases lay between the germline ends. The CDR3 nucleotides are TGTGCCAGCAGCTTCCCCAGCGAGGGCTACACCTTC. Translating gives CASSFPSEGYTF. The full variable domain, completed using reference TRBV5-4 and TRBJ1-2, is ETGVTQSPTHLIKTRGQQVTLRCSSQSGHNTVSWYQQALGQGPQFIFQYYREEENGRGNFPPRFSGLQFPNYSSELNVNALELDDSALYLCASSFPSEGYTFGSGTRLTVV.

The chain has TRBV7-2 and TRBJ2-7; D is perhaps TRBD2 (5 bases). Trimming removed 5 bases at V and 6 bases at J, with 14 bases between. The V gene's germline CDR1 is SGHTA and CDR2 FQGNSA. The CDR3 is 13 amino acids. The CDR3 nucleotides are TGTGCCAGCAGCCCTCGACCGGGGTCCGAGCAGTACTTC. It encodes CASSPRPGSEQYF. Looking up the rest from reference TRBV7-2 and TRBJ2-7 gives the full variable domain: GAGVSQSPSNKVTEKGKDVELRCDPISGHTALYWYRQSLGQGLEFLIYFQGNSAPDKSGLPSDRFSAERTGGSVSTLTIQRTQQEDSAVYLCASSPRPGSEQYFGPGTRLTVT.

This clone was seen a handful of times. The chain links TRBV7-2 to TRBJ2-5; no clear D. The DNA end is a closer match to TRBJ2-7, so the J assignment may be wrong. Germline lookup yields CDR1 SGHTA and CDR2 FQGNSA. The CDR3 is 14 amino acids. The chain's CDR3 is CASSLRALSYEQYF. The CDR3 DNA follows: TGTGCCAGCAGCTTACGAGCCCTCTCCTACGAGCAGTACTTC.

This chain links TRBV5-5 with TRBJ2-5; the D gene is possibly TRBD2 (6 bases). The J call is doubtful: the DNA matches TRBJ2-7 better. From germline, CDR1 is SGHKS and CDR2 YYEKEE (reference sequence). The CDR3 has 16 amino acids. CDR3 amino acids: CASSLGSAGRHSEQYF. The DNA for the CDR3 is TGTGCCAGCAGCTTGGGCTCGGCCGGGAGACATAGCGAGCAGTACTTC.

The J gene is TRBJ1-3, the V gene TRBV5-1; 8 bases line up with TRBD1. CDR1 is SGHRS, CDR2 YFSETQ, per germline. V dropped 4 bases and J dropped 8; count of bases not matched to a gene: 8. This CDR3 spans 14 amino acids. CDR3 residues: CASSPGQAEDTIYF. CDR3 DNA: TGCGCCAGCAGCCCGGGACAGGCCGAGGACACCATATATTTT.

This clone was seen a few times. The chain has TRBV5-4 and TRBJ2-3; D call uncertain. The germline V and J ends were trimmed by 3 bases and 0 bases, with 11 bases remaining between them. Germline CDR1 SGHNT, CDR2 YYREEE (reference sequence). This CDR3 spans 15 amino acids. CDR3 DNA: TGTGCCAGCAGCTCCGAGGTGGATAGCACAGATACGCAGTATTTT. Translated: CASSSEVDSTDTQYF.

The chain recombines TRBV25-1 with TRBJ1-1; no clear D gene. This CDR3 has 12 residues. Germline lookup yields CDR1 MGHDK and CDR2 SYGVNS. V shed 7 bases and J shed 7 bases, with 13 bases lying between them. The CDR3 region is CASNARGGEAFF. The CDR3 DNA follows: TGTGCCAGCAACGCCCGGGGTGGTGAAGCTTTCTTT. Full variable domain (outside the CDR3, taken from reference TRBV25-1 and TRBJ1-1): EADIYQTPRYLVIGTGKKITLECSQTMGHDKMYWYQQDPGMELHLIHYSYGVNSTEKGDLSSESTVSRIRTEHFPLTLESARPSHTSQYLCASNARGGEAFFGQGTRLTVV.

The J gene is TRBJ2-7, the V gene TRBV2, with 7 bases identical to TRBD2. This CDR3 has 20 residues. Germline V gene sequence: CDR1 SNHLY, CDR2 FYNNEI. V was clipped by 4 bases and J by 3 bases; unmatched bases: 24. CDR3: CASSGTGTPETKRGYYEQYF. CDR3 nucleotide sequence: TGTGCCAGCAGTGGGACTGGGACGCCCGAGACCAAGCGGGGTTACTACGAGCAGTACTTC.

The J gene is TRBJ2-4, the V gene TRBV19; D may be TRBD2 (5 bases). The germline V gene encodes CDR1 LNHDA and CDR2 SQIVND (reference sequence). The CDR3 length is 18 residues. V lost 7 bases to trimming and J lost 0 bases, with 22 bases between them. The CDR3 region is CASTNQEAGGLAKNIQYF. The CDR3 coding sequence is TGTGCCAGTACCAATCAGGAGGCGGGCGGACTAGCCAAAAACATTCAGTACTTC.

CDR3 region: CASSETGIPEQFF. The CDR3 DNA sequence: TGCGCCAGCAGTGAGACAGGGATCCCTGAGCAGTTCTTC. The chain joins TRBV10-1 to TRBJ2-1, with D possibly TRBD1 on 6 matching bases. The CDR3 runs to 13 residues. Trimming removed 2 bases at V and 9 bases at J, with 11 bases between. Germline V gene sequence: CDR1 WNHNN, CDR2 SYGVQD (reference sequence).

The chain joins TRBV9 to TRBJ1-4, with D hard to call. V was trimmed by 7 bases and J by 3 bases, leaving 10 bases between them. This CDR3 is built from 13 residues. Germline V CDR1 and CDR2: SGDLS, YYNGEE. DNA for the CDR3: TGTGCCAGCGGAGGGTTGGCTAATGAAAAACTGTTTTTT. Its protein product is CASGGLANEKLFF.

There are a few counts of this clone. The chain combines TRBV5-1 with TRBJ1-2; D remains unclear. Germline V lookup: CDR1 SGHRS, CDR2 YFSETQ. V gave up 4 bases and J gave up 8 bases, with 18 bases separating them. The CDR3 consists of 14 residues. CDR3: CASSREAGPRGYTF. CDR3 bases: TGCGCCAGCAGCAGGGAGGCAGGACCACGAGGCTACACCTTC.